The rows below give T cell receptor beta chains drawn from one sample of a study of CD8 T cells in ankylosing spondylitis. TCRdb re-analysed the 5' RACE reads in MiXCR, keeping a single row per CDR3 protein. Of 670,000 or so distinct CDR3 sequences detected, around 20% appear once; the ten largest clones hold about 20%. Material for sequencing was blood, either unsorted or a sorted T cell fraction (not recorded which). The receptors stem from a male donor with ankylosing spondylitis. Both conserved end residues are part of each CDR3. A D gene is named only where the DNA matches it firmly. The listing skips clone size in some rows; elsewhere it reads once, few, many or a size class.

clone_size: many
cdr3_length: 13
v_call: TRBV29-1
j_call: TRBJ2-7
d_call: TRBD1
cdr3_nt: TGCAGCGTTCCCGGGACAGGGGACCACGAGCAGTACTTC
cdr3_aa: CSVPGTGDHEQYF

clone_size: .
cdr3_length: 13
v_call: TRBV9
j_call: TRBJ2-1
d_call: .
cdr3_nt: TGTGCCAGCAGCGGGGACGAGCCCCTGAGGGAGTTCTTC
cdr3_aa: CASSGDEPLREFF

clone_size: few
cdr3_length: 13
v_call: TRBV20-1
j_call: TRBJ1-2
d_call: TRBD1
cdr3_nt: TGCAGTGTCCCGGGACAGTTCAACTATGGCTACACCTTC
cdr3_aa: CSVPGQFNYGYTF

clone_size: .
cdr3_length: 18
v_call: TRBV11-2
j_call: TRBJ2-1
d_call: TRBD2
cdr3_nt: TGTGCCAGCAGCTTAGATCCTACTAGCGGAGCCTCCTACAATGAGCAGTTCTTC
cdr3_aa: CASSLDPTSGASYNEQFF

clone_size: .
cdr3_length: 14
v_call: TRBV20-1
j_call: TRBJ2-1
d_call: .
cdr3_nt: TGCAGTGCAACCCGACTAGTATCCTACAATGAGCAGTTCTTC
cdr3_aa: CSATRLVSYNEQFF

clone_size: few
cdr3_length: 13
v_call: TRBV11-2
j_call: TRBJ1-2
d_call: TRBD1
cdr3_nt: TGTGCCAGCAGCGAGACAGGGACCGGTGGCTACACCTTC
cdr3_aa: CASSETGTGGYTF

clone_size: .
cdr3_length: 15
v_call: TRBV7-6
j_call: TRBJ1-1
d_call: .
cdr3_nt: TGTGCCAGCAGCTTAGAGAGGGGGAAGAACACTGAAGCTTTCTTT
cdr3_aa: CASSLERGKNTEAFF

clone_size: .
cdr3_length: 14
v_call: TRBV5-1
j_call: TRBJ2-1
d_call: TRBD2
cdr3_nt: TGCGCCAGCAGGTCGGCTAGCGGATACAATGAGCAGTTCTTC
cdr3_aa: CASRSASGYNEQFF

clone_size: .
cdr3_length: 14
v_call: TRBV11-2
j_call: TRBJ2-7
d_call: TRBD2
cdr3_nt: TGTGCCAGCAGCGCAGGACTAGCGGGTGGGTGGCAGTACTTC
cdr3_aa: CASSAGLAGGWQYF

clone_size: few
cdr3_length: 16
v_call: TRBV2
j_call: TRBJ2-7
d_call: TRBD1
cdr3_nt: TGTGCCAGCAGTGAAGGAAGGAAGGGGGCGTTCTACGAGCAGTACTTC
cdr3_aa: CASSEGRKGAFYEQYF

clone_size: many
cdr3_length: 15
v_call: TRBV28
j_call: TRBJ2-5
d_call: TRBD2
cdr3_nt: TGTGCCAGCAGTAAGGGCGGGAGCTGGGAAGAGACCCAGTACTTC
cdr3_aa: CASSKGGSWEETQYF

clone_size: .
cdr3_length: 14
v_call: TRBV27
j_call: TRBJ1-2
d_call: .
cdr3_nt: TGTGCCAGCAGTTCTCGCGACAGCATGGATGGCTACACCTTC
cdr3_aa: CASSSRDSMDGYTF

clone_size: few
cdr3_length: 17
v_call: TRBV7-2
j_call: TRBJ2-1
d_call: .
cdr3_nt: TGTGCCAGCACCTTACTTTTCCGGGGGAATTTATACAATGAGCAGTTCTTC
cdr3_aa: CASTLLFRGNLYNEQFF

clone_size: few
cdr3_length: 13
v_call: TRBV6-1
j_call: TRBJ2-7
d_call: TRBD1
cdr3_nt: TGTGCCACCAGGACAGGGGATCGACGTGAGCAGTACTTC
cdr3_aa: CATRTGDRREQYF

clone_size: .
cdr3_length: 14
v_call: TRBV20-1
j_call: TRBJ1-1
d_call: TRBD1
cdr3_nt: TGCAGTGCTGACCCCGGGACAGGGGACACTGAAGCTTTCTTT
cdr3_aa: CSADPGTGDTEAFF

clone_size: .
cdr3_length: 18
v_call: TRBV5-1
j_call: TRBJ2-3
d_call: TRBD2
cdr3_nt: TGCGCCAGCAGCCTGGGGACTACTAGCGGGGGGACCACAGATACGCAGTATTTT
cdr3_aa: CASSLGTTSGGTTDTQYF

clone_size: few
cdr3_length: 16
v_call: TRBV11-2
j_call: TRBJ2-7
d_call: TRBD2
cdr3_nt: TGTGCCAGCAGCTTTCCCGGGACTAGCGGGAGTAACGAGCAGTACTTC
cdr3_aa: CASSFPGTSGSNEQYF

clone_size: .
cdr3_length: 16
v_call: TRBV4-1
j_call: TRBJ2-3
d_call: TRBD1
cdr3_nt: TGCGCCAGCAGCCTCCTCCAGGGACAGATCACAGATACGCAGTATTTT
cdr3_aa: CASSLLQGQITDTQYF

clone_size: few
cdr3_length: 13
v_call: TRBV12-3/TRBV12-4
j_call: TRBJ1-2
d_call: .
cdr3_nt: TGTGCCAGCAGTTTGGGCAGGGTCTATGGCTACACCTTC
cdr3_aa: CASSLGRVYGYTF

clone_size: .
cdr3_length: 15
v_call: TRBV27
j_call: TRBJ2-1
d_call: TRBD1
cdr3_nt: TGTGCCAGCAGTACCTGGGACAGACAGTACAATGAGCAGTTCTTC
cdr3_aa: CASSTWDRQYNEQFF

clone_size: .
cdr3_length: 17
v_call: TRBV12-3/TRBV12-4
j_call: TRBJ2-7
d_call: .
cdr3_nt: TGTGCCAGCAGTTTAGCGGGGGCCTCTTTTATGAACTACGAGCAGTACTTC
cdr3_aa: CASSLAGASFMNYEQYF

clone_size: .
cdr3_length: 12
v_call: TRBV7-2
j_call: TRBJ2-1
d_call: TRBD1
cdr3_nt: TGTGCCAGCAGCAGGGACAGGAATGAGGAGTTCTTC
cdr3_aa: CASSRDRNEEFF

clone_size: .
cdr3_length: 16
v_call: TRBV14
j_call: TRBJ1-1
d_call: .
cdr3_nt: TGTGCCAGCAGCCAAGATTCCGGGGTGGGGAACACTGAAGCTTTCTTT
cdr3_aa: CASSQDSGVGNTEAFF

clone_size: many
cdr3_length: 13
v_call: TRBV29-1
j_call: TRBJ2-2
d_call: .
cdr3_nt: TGCAGCGTTGAGTTACAGTTCACCGGGGAGCTGTTTTTT
cdr3_aa: CSVELQFTGELFF

clone_size: .
cdr3_length: 16
v_call: TRBV12-3/TRBV12-4
j_call: TRBJ2-3
d_call: .
cdr3_nt: TGTGCCAGCAGTTTAGGGGCCAGGAGGCTCACAGATACGCAGTATTTT
cdr3_aa: CASSLGARRLTDTQYF

clone_size: .
cdr3_length: 12
v_call: TRBV25-1
j_call: TRBJ1-1
d_call: .
cdr3_nt: TGTGCCAGCAGTGAATGGACAGATGAAGCTTTCTTT
cdr3_aa: CASSEWTDEAFF

clone_size: .
cdr3_length: 14
v_call: TRBV20-1
j_call: TRBJ2-1
d_call: .
cdr3_nt: TGCAGTGCTAGTGAGGGGATTTGGAGCAATGAGCAGTTCTTC
cdr3_aa: CSASEGIWSNEQFF

clone_size: few
cdr3_length: 15
v_call: TRBV9
j_call: TRBJ2-5
d_call: .
cdr3_nt: TGTGCCAGCAGCTACACAGGCCAACTAGGGGAGACCCAGTACTTC
cdr3_aa: CASSYTGQLGETQYF

clone_size: .
cdr3_length: 14
v_call: TRBV5-1
j_call: TRBJ2-7
d_call: .
cdr3_nt: TGCGCCAGCAGCTTGGGACCCGCCCCCTACGAGCAGTACTTC
cdr3_aa: CASSLGPAPYEQYF

clone_size: few
cdr3_length: 16
v_call: TRBV5-1
j_call: TRBJ2-4
d_call: .
cdr3_nt: TGCGCCAGCAGCTTGGGTGACGGGGGAGGTTCGAACATTCAGTACTTC
cdr3_aa: CASSLGDGGGSNIQYF

clone_size: .
cdr3_length: 11
v_call: TRBV10-3
j_call: TRBJ1-1
d_call: .
cdr3_nt: TGTGCCACAAGGGGGAATTCTGAAGCTTTCTTT
cdr3_aa: CATRGNSEAFF

clone_size: .
cdr3_length: 17
v_call: TRBV6-1
j_call: TRBJ1-4
d_call: TRBD1
cdr3_nt: TGTGCCAGCAGGCGCTCGACAGGGCTTACAACTAATGAAAAACTGTTTTTT
cdr3_aa: CASRRSTGLTTNEKLFF

clone_size: .
cdr3_length: 13
v_call: TRBV19
j_call: TRBJ1-1
d_call: .
cdr3_nt: TGTGCCAGTAGTATACTTCCGAACACTGAAGCTTTCTTT
cdr3_aa: CASSILPNTEAFF

clone_size: .
cdr3_length: 15
v_call: TRBV6-1
j_call: TRBJ2-7
d_call: .
cdr3_nt: TGTGCCAGCAAGCGGGACAGAGGATCCTCCTACGAGCAGTACTTC
cdr3_aa: CASKRDRGSSYEQYF